Listed here are 3 T cell receptor beta chains from one sample, sequenced in a study of siplizumab effects on memory and regulatory T cells. Only in-frame clones appear in the TCRdb table, and some are missing; sequencing was by immunoSEQ multiplex PCR. The data show about 120,000 clones, around 95% seen once. Sequencing used non-Treg CD4+ T cells sorted from blood. Receptors originate from a human donor in good health.

This sequence joins TRBV27 and TRBJ2-3; a weak D match, TRBD2 (5 bases). The CDR3 spans 14 residues. Germline lookup yields CDR1 MNHEY and CDR2 SMNVEV (reference sequence). Trimming left V 7 bases short and J 2 bases short, with 13 bases between. CDR3 nucleotides: TGTGCCAGCAACGGACTTCTACCCACAGATACGCAGTATTTT. This codes for CASNGLLPTDTQYF.

The chain is built from TRBV2 and TRBJ2-5, with D maybe TRBD2 (6 bases). This CDR3 is 16 amino acids long. The V gene's germline CDR1 is SNHLY and CDR2 FYNNEI. The germline V and J ends were trimmed by 6 bases and 2 bases, with 19 bases remaining between them. The CDR3 coding sequence is TGTGCCAGCAGCGAATTGGTTTGGGGGGTTCAAGAGACCCAGTACTTC. This gives the protein CASSELVWGVQETQYF. The full variable domain, in which reference TRBV2 and TRBJ2-5 provide the parts outside the CDR3, is EPEVTQTPSHQVTQMGQEVILRCVPISNHLYFYWYRQILGQKVEFLVSFYNNEISEKSEIFDDQFSVERPDGSNFTLKIRSTKLEDSAMYFCASSELVWGVQETQYFGPGTRLLVL.

This chain links TRBV6-5 with TRBJ1-1; D is unclear. The V and J ends lost 5 bases and 3 bases respectively, with 10 bases between them. CDR3 size: 13 residues. Germline CDR1 and CDR2: MNHEY and SVGAGI. This chain's CDR3 is CASSRGRDTEAFF. Here the CDR3 DNA reads TGTGCCAGCAGTCGCGGTAGGGACACTGAAGCTTTCTTT.